What follows are 21 T cell receptor beta chains derived from one specimen sequenced in a study of CD8 T cells in ankylosing spondylitis. Each CDR3 protein gets one entry after TCRdb re-called the 5' RACE reads with MiXCR. The table has more than 300,000 distinct CDR3 sequences, roughly 10% seen once. The sample was blood, either unsorted or a sorted T cell fraction (not recorded which). All receptors derive from a female donor with ankylosing spondylitis or in good health (not recorded which).

This clonotype was counted at least ten times. The chain recombines TRBV20-1 with TRBJ1-2; possible D gene TRBD1, 6 bases. Germline assignment: CDR1 DFQATT and CDR2 SNEGSKA (reference sequence). Trimming removed 4 bases at V and 3 bases at J, with 15 bases between. This CDR3 comprises 14 residues. As DNA, the CDR3 is TGCAGTGCTACGACCGGGGGGCACGACTATGGCTACACCTTC. It yields the protein CSATTGGHDYGYTF.

With regard to this clonotype: One base away lies a much larger clone, so this may be a sequencing read error. V usage is TRBV4-3 and J usage is TRBJ2-1; TRBD1 or TRBD2 may be the D gene (5 bases each). Germline assignment: CDR1 LGHNA and CDR2 YSLEER. The CDR3 length is 15 residues. CDR3 bases: TGCACCAGCAGCCAAGGAACAGGAGGTAACAATGAGCAGTTCTTC. Its protein product is CTSSQGTGGNNEQFF.

This clonotype was counted ten times or more. This chain links TRBV29-1 with TRBJ2-5; possibly TRBD1 for D (5 bases). Looked up from germline, CDR1 is SQVTM and CDR2 is ANQGSEA. The CDR3 sequence is 10 residues long. V lost 7 bases and J 5 bases, leaving 8 bases between the germline ends. DNA of the CDR3: TGCAGCGGACAGCGCGAGACCCAGTACTTC. The encoded protein is CSGQRETQYF.

This clonotype showed up many times. V usage is TRBV5-5 and J usage is TRBJ2-2, with D unresolved. In germline, CDR1 is SGHKS, CDR2 YYEKEE (reference sequence). The CDR3 is made up of 17 amino acids. The V and J ends lost 1 base and 3 bases respectively, with 16 bases between them. The CDR3 sequence: CASSLTFGPSYTGELFF. The DNA of the CDR3 is TGTGCCAGCAGCTTGACGTTCGGGCCTTCCTACACCGGGGAGCTGTTTTTT.

At least ten counts were recorded for this clonotype. This sequence joins TRBV5-1 and TRBJ1-4, with D perhaps TRBD1 (6 bases). The CDR3 totals 15 residues. With 4 bases removed from V and 0 bases from J, the gap between germline ends came to 10 bases. Germline V gene lookup returns CDR1 SGHRS and CDR2 YFSETQ. CDR3 residues: CASSKDSSTNEKLFF. CDR3 sequence (DNA): TGCGCCAGCAGCAAGGACAGTTCAACTAATGAAAAACTGTTTTTT.

The chain has TRBV11-3 and TRBJ2-7, with D unclear. Germline loops: CDR1 SGHNT, CDR2 YENEEA. Trimming shortened V by 0 bases and J by 6 bases, and 9 bases separated the two germline ends. This CDR3 contains 13 residues. CDR3 DNA sequence: TGTGCCAGCAGCTTAGACCCCAGGAGCGAGCAGTACTTC. This gives the protein CASSLDPRSEQYF.

In this sample, this clonotype turned up many times. J is TRBJ2-1 and V is TRBV20-1, with TRBD2 identical over 9 bases. CDR1 is DFQATT, CDR2 SNEGSKA, per germline (reference sequence). This CDR3 is 14 amino acids long. With 6 bases clipped from V and 7 bases from J, the junction kept 10 bases outside the gene matches. DNA of the CDR3: TGCAGTGCCACCCCGGGGACTAGCACGAATGAGCAGTTCTTC. Protein product: CSATPGTSTNEQFF.

This clonotype has a count of ten or more. The V call is TRBV6-6, the J call TRBJ2-1; TRBD1 matches at 8 bases. Germline-derived CDR1 and CDR2 are MNHNY and SVGAGI (reference sequence). With V trimmed by 10 bases and J by 6 bases, 8 bases remained unmatched. The CDR3 spans 13 residues. The CDR3 coding sequence is TGTGCCACCGGCAGGGGGCTCCCCAATGAGCAGTTCTTC. It is translated as CATGRGLPNEQFF.

The chain employs TRBV20-1 and TRBJ1-2, with 7 bases fitting TRBD1. The CDR3 extends over 15 amino acids. Germline values: CDR1 DFQATT, CDR2 SNEGSKA (reference sequence). J gave up 5 bases and V 8 bases, and 17 bases lay outside the gene matches. CDR3 nucleotides: TGCAGTCGCCCTAACCGAGACAGGGATGGATATGGCTACACCTTC. It codes for CSRPNRDRDGYGYTF.

This clonotype was counted at least ten times. The chain carries TRBV5-1 and TRBJ1-1; D call uncertain. V lost 0 bases to trimming and J lost 5 bases, with 8 bases between them. Looked up from germline, CDR1 is SGHRS and CDR2 is YFSETQ. CDR3 length: 13 residues. The DNA of the CDR3 is TGCGCCAGCAGCTTGGATCTGGGGACTGAAGCTTTCTTT. Translation: CASSLDLGTEAFF.

This clonotype was seen many times. This chain uses TRBV20-1 with TRBJ1-1, with D tentatively TRBD1 (6 bases). This CDR3 is 15 amino acids long. V shed 5 bases and J shed 6 bases, with 22 bases lying between them. CDR1 is DFQATT and CDR2 is SNEGSKA in the germline V gene (reference sequence). The CDR3 coding sequence is TGCAGTGCTGCGGTGGGGGACAAGTCGCGCGCTGAAGCTTTCTTT. It specifies CSAAVGDKSRAEAFF.

V and J are TRBV20-1 and TRBJ2-5, with 7 bases lining up with TRBD1. The V gene's germline CDR1 is DFQATT and CDR2 SNEGSKA (reference sequence). Trimming at V came to 2 bases and at J to 1 base, leaving 7 bases not matched to a gene. CDR3 size: 15 residues. CDR3 nucleotides: TGCAGTGCTAGACGACCGGGACAGCTCCAAGAGACCCAGTACTTC. It is translated as CSARRPGQLQETQYF.

In this sample, this clonotype turned up many times. This rearrangement joins TRBV5-1 to TRBJ2-7; D is perhaps TRBD1 (6 bases). The CDR3 is 16 residues long. V was shortened by 0 bases and J by 3 bases, with 16 bases between the two germline ends. Germline V lookup: CDR1 SGHRS, CDR2 YFSETQ. The CDR3 bases are TGCGCCAGCAGCTTGGAGGCGACAGGCCTAAACTACGAGCAGTACTTC. Its translation is CASSLEATGLNYEQYF.

This clonotype was counted ten times or more. The chain uses TRBV21-1 and TRBJ2-7; TRBD1 is the table's D call and was not checked against the DNA. TRBV21-1 is an annotated pseudogene. The CDR3 extends over 15 amino acids. The CDR3 sequence is CASSKVSGQTYEQYF. The CDR3 nucleotides are TGTGCCAGCAGCAAAGTTTCAGGACAGACCTACGAGCAGTACTTC.

CDR3 loop: CSASPSGDGTGELFF. The CDR3 nucleotides read TGCAGTGCTAGTCCCAGCGGGGATGGCACCGGGGAGCTGTTTTTT. The rearrangement joins TRBV20-1 to TRBJ2-2; 7 positions agree with TRBD2. J lost 4 bases, V lost 3 bases, and 8 bases had no gene match. The V gene's germline CDR1 is DFQATT and CDR2 SNEGSKA (reference sequence). CDR3 length: 15 residues.

The chain has TRBV11-2 and TRBJ1-2; TRBD1 is a possible D gene (6 bases). V was shortened by 5 bases and J by 8 bases, with 15 bases between the two germline ends. The CDR3 sequence is 13 residues long. Germline values: CDR1 SGHAT, CDR2 FQNNGV. CDR3 sequence reads: CASSRGPGDGYTF. In DNA, the CDR3 is TGTGCCAGCAGCCGTGGACCAGGGGACGGCTACACCTTC.

With respect to this clonotype: Sequence at one end of the junction differs from germline and may be a read error. The V gene is TRBV15, the J gene TRBJ2-7; D uncertain. Germline CDR1 LNHNV, CDR2 YYDKDF (reference sequence). The CDR3 sequence is 12 residues long. CDR3 sequence (DNA): TGTGCCACCAGCAGAGACCTGTACGAGCATTACTTC. Protein product: CATSRDLYEHYF.

The sample holds many counts of this clonotype. This chain links TRBV7-9 with TRBJ1-1; possibly TRBD1 for D (6 bases). Trimming left V 2 bases short and J 0 bases short, with 13 bases between. There are 16 residues in the CDR3. Germline CDR1 reads SEHNR; CDR2 reads FQNEAQ (reference sequence). The CDR3 sequence: CASSLWTASMNTEAFF. The CDR3 DNA follows: TGTGCCAGCAGCTTATGGACAGCTTCCATGAACACTGAAGCTTTCTTT.

This clonotype has a count of ten or more. The gene calls are TRBV29-1 and TRBJ2-5; 9 bases are shared with TRBD2. This CDR3 has 16 residues. CDR1 is SQVTM and CDR2 is ANQGSEA in the germline V gene. The V segment lost 2 bases and the J segment 1 base; nucleotides outside the gene matches: 8. The chain's CDR3 is CSVEFIAGVFQETQYF. Written as DNA, the CDR3 is TGCAGCGTTGAATTCATAGCGGGAGTCTTCCAAGAGACCCAGTACTTC.

Comments on this clonotype: A much larger clone differs from this one at a single base, so this may be a read error. This CDR3 is CSAREGAAPKQYF. DNA of the CDR3: TGCAGTGCTAGAGAGGGGGCTGCTCCCAAGCAGTACTTC. This rearrangement joins TRBV20-1 to TRBJ2-7; tentatively, D is TRBD1 (6 bases). Germline V lookup: CDR1 DFQATT, CDR2 SNEGSKA (reference sequence). The ends were cut back, 0 bases at V and 8 bases at J, with 14 bases in the middle. The CDR3 runs to 13 residues.

This clonotype was picked up a small number of times. V and J are TRBV19 and TRBJ2-5, with TRBD1 matching 9 bases. Trimming cost V 7 bases and J 4 bases; bases outside gene matches: 4. The CDR3 consists of 13 residues. Germline V lookup: CDR1 LNHDA, CDR2 SQIVND (reference sequence). Written as DNA, the CDR3 is TGTGCCAGTACCGCGGACAGGGGAGAGACCCAGTACTTC. It encodes CASTADRGETQYF.